These 11 T cell receptor beta chains came from one sample sequenced in a study of blood T cell repertoires in COVID-19. Measured with immunoSEQ multiplex PCR; TCRdb has only the in-frame clones, and not every one. Of about 410,000 clones in the sample, around 90% were seen once. The source material was PBMCs or T cells enriched from blood (not recorded which). The receptor set was obtained from a man aged 18 to 29 who had recovered from COVID-19.

In the case of this clone: The identical CDR3 is also encoded by other nucleotide sequences in the sample. The rearrangement joins TRBV7-3 to TRBJ2-1, with 12 bases matching TRBD2. The CDR3 loop spans 15 amino acids. The V gene end was trimmed by 5 bases and the J gene end by 5 bases; junction bases not matched to a gene: 4. The germline V gene encodes CDR1 SGHTA and CDR2 FQGTGA. CDR3 loop: CASSPRLAGDNEQFF. The CDR3 coding sequence is TGTGCCAGCAGCCCAAGACTAGCGGGAGACAATGAGCAGTTCTTC.

As DNA, the CDR3 is TGTGCCAGCAGCTTATATACTAGCGATACCGGGGAGCTGTTTTTT. Its protein is CASSLYTSDTGELFF. The V and J genes are TRBV7-6 and TRBJ2-2, with 7 bases that match TRBD2. Losses at the gene ends were 2 bases for V and 5 bases for J; bases not matched to a gene: 5. The CDR3 loop spans 15 amino acids. Germline values: CDR1 SGHVS, CDR2 FNYEAQ.

The V and J genes are TRBV19 and TRBJ2-1, with TRBD1 as a possible D gene (5 bases). This CDR3 region has 14 residues. The V end was cut by 5 bases, the J end by 4 bases, with 12 bases between. Germline CDR1 is LNHDA and CDR2 is SQIVND (reference sequence). The CDR3 DNA reads TGTGCCAGTAGTGGGGCAGTTCAGTACAATGAGCAGTTCTTC. Protein product: CASSGAVQYNEQFF.

The chain is built from TRBV5-1 and TRBJ2-5; D call uncertain. This CDR3 has 13 amino acids. Trimming shortened V by 0 bases and J by 11 bases, and 14 bases separated the two germline ends. Germline V lookup: CDR1 SGHRS, CDR2 YFSETQ. The DNA of the CDR3 is TGCGCCAGCAGCTTGGGTGGCAGAAGTGTGCAGTACTTC. Translating it yields CASSLGGRSVQYF.

Regarding this clone: This sample includes further DNA sequences coding for the same CDR3. The CDR3 sequence: CASSFDSNYGYTF. In DNA form, the CDR3 reads TGCGCCAGCAGCTTCGACAGCAACTATGGCTACACCTTC. The chain employs TRBV5-1 and TRBJ1-2, with D perhaps matching TRBD1 (5 bases). Germline CDR1 SGHRS, CDR2 YFSETQ. Trimming removed 2 bases at V and 2 bases at J, with 7 bases between. This CDR3 is built from 13 residues.

The chain carries TRBV5-1 and TRBJ1-3; 7 nucleotides match TRBD1. Germline V gene sequence: CDR1 SGHRS, CDR2 YFSETQ. The length of the CDR3 is 15 residues. V was clipped by 2 bases and J by 0 bases; unmatched bases: 2. The chain's CDR3 is CASSFGTVSGNTIYF. In DNA form, the CDR3 reads TGCGCCAGCAGCTTCGGGACAGTCTCTGGAAACACCATATATTTT. Full variable domain (rest looked up from reference TRBV5-1 and TRBJ1-3): KAGVTQTPRYLIKTRGQQVTLSCSPISGHRSVSWYQQTPGQGLQFLFEYFSETQRNKGNFPGRFSGRQFSNSRSEMNVSTLELGDSALYLCASSFGTVSGNTIYFGEGSWLTVV.

This chain links TRBV15 with TRBJ2-7; 8 bases agree with TRBD1. Germline V CDR1 and CDR2: LNHNV, YYDKDF (reference sequence). V shed 3 bases and J 4 bases; nucleotides not matched to a gene: 8. The CDR3 consists of 15 residues. The CDR3 reads CATSRAGGGGYEQYF. As DNA, the CDR3 is TGTGCCACCAGCAGGGCAGGGGGCGGCGGGTACGAGCAGTACTTC.

This clone came up once. This chain uses TRBV28 with TRBJ2-1; 7 positions match TRBD2. Germline V gene sequence: CDR1 MDHEN, CDR2 SYDVKM. There are 15 residues in the CDR3. Germline trimming cut 8 bases from V and 0 bases from J; bases unmatched to any gene: 7. CDR3 DNA: TGTGCCAGCCGGGCGGGAGTAGGCTCCTACAATGAGCAGTTCTTC. Protein: CASRAGVGSYNEQFF.

The rearrangement uses TRBV30 and TRBJ1-1; 8 positions agree with TRBD1. The CDR3 is 13 amino acids. The V gene's germline CDR1 is GTSNPN and CDR2 SVGIG (reference sequence). Trimming at V came to 1 base and at J to 5 bases, leaving 3 bases not matched to a gene. The CDR3 coding sequence is TGTGCCTGGAGTGGGGACAGGAGGACTGAAGCTTTCTTT. Translated, it gives CAWSGDRRTEAFF.

The gene calls are TRBV7-8 and TRBJ2-7; D uncertain. CDR3 length: 12 residues. The V gene lost 5 bases and the J gene lost 2 bases, with 7 bases spanning the gap. Germline CDR1 and CDR2: SGHVS and FQNEAQ. CDR3 amino acids: CASSPGAYEQYF. CDR3 bases: TGTGCCAGCAGCCCAGGCGCCTACGAGCAGTACTTC. The variable domain in full, completed from reference TRBV7-8 and TRBJ2-7, reads GAGVSQSPRYKVAKRGQDVALRCDPISGHVSLFWYQQALGQGPEFLTYFQNEAQLDKSGLPSDRFFAERPEGSVSTLKIQRTQQEDSAVYLCASSPGAYEQYFGPGTRLTVT.

The chain links TRBV3-1 (or the pseudogene TRBV3-2) to TRBJ1-4; D gene unclear. The CDR3 sequence is 13 residues long. V was shortened by 0 bases and J by 5 bases, with 4 bases between the two germline ends. Germline CDR1 and CDR2: LGHDT and YNNKEL (reference sequence). The CDR3 loop is CASSQDRNEKLFF. CDR3 nucleotides: TGTGCCAGCAGCCAAGACAGGAATGAAAAACTGTTTTTT.